The 14 T cell receptor beta chains below all came from one sample that was sequenced in a study of OX40 agonist ivuxolimab in advanced cancers. Sequencing was performed with immunoSEQ multiplex PCR; in TCRdb, only in-frame clones are kept and a portion is missing. The sample gives tens of thousands of clones, around 81% of which show up once; around 8.2% is in the top ten. The input for sequencing was CD4+ or CD8+ T cells sorted from blood, taken in a trial of the OX40 agonist ivuxolimab. The receptors stem from an adult with an advanced solid tumor such as melanoma, head and neck, liver or kidney cancer.

The table lists this clone with a count of one. This chain links TRBV6-6 with TRBJ2-7; the match to TRBD1 covers 9 bases. The length of the CDR3 is 15 residues. Looked up from germline, CDR1 is MNHNY and CDR2 is SVGAGI (reference sequence). Trimming took 5 bases from V and 6 from J; bases not matched to a gene: 11. Written as DNA, the CDR3 is TGTGCCAGCAGTACCGTCCGGGACAGGGTCCGCGAGCAGTACTTC. Amino acid sequence: CASSTVRDRVREQYF.

This clone was observed a few times. Here the CDR3 DNA reads TGCAGCGGGACTAGCGGCACAGATACGCAGTATTTT. Its protein product is CSGTSGTDTQYF. This chain connects TRBV29-1 to TRBJ2-3; the match to TRBD2 covers 9 bases. Germline values: CDR1 SQVTM, CDR2 ANQGSEA. The CDR3 runs to 12 residues. Trimming cost V 7 bases and J 1 base; bases outside gene matches: 0.

The table lists this clone with a few counts. The chain joins TRBV10-3 to TRBJ1-1; TRBD1 might be the D (6 bases). Trimming took off 11 bases at V and 2 bases at J, with 12 bases between the two ends. Per germline, CDR1 ENHRY and CDR2 SYGVKD. The CDR3 extends over 12 amino acids. In nucleotides, the CDR3 is TGTGCCGCCAGGACAGCTAACACTGAAGCTTTCTTT. Amino acid sequence: CAARTANTEAFF.

This chain uses TRBV6-1 with TRBJ2-7; D is perhaps TRBD1 (5 bases). V was cut by 6 bases and J by 0 bases, with 15 bases left in between. Germline V gene data show CDR1 as MNHNS and CDR2 as SASEGT. CDR3 size: 15 residues. In nucleotides, the CDR3 is TGTGCCAGCAGAGTTGACAGTCCCAGCTCCTACGAGCAGTACGTC. Translating gives CASRVDSPSSYEQYV.

CDR3 amino acids: CSVEEQQGGEQYV. In nucleotides, the CDR3 is TGCAGCGTTGAAGAACAACAAGGAGGCGAGCAGTACGTC. V gene TRBV29-1 combines with J gene TRBJ2-7, with D tentatively TRBD2 (5 bases). Germline V gives CDR1 SQVTM, CDR2 ANQGSEA. This CDR3 is 13 amino acids long. V lost 0 bases, J lost 6 bases, and 12 bases lay in between.

V and J are TRBV11-1 and TRBJ2-2; TRBD1 aligns across 10 bases. The germline CDR1 and CDR2 sequences are SGHAT and FQDESV (reference sequence). Trimming cost V 6 bases and J 3 bases; bases outside gene matches: 4. The CDR3 length is 15 residues. This CDR3 is CASSPGTGDTGELFF. CDR3 sequence (DNA): TGTGCCAGCAGTCCCGGGACAGGGGACACCGGGGAGCTGTTTTTT. The whole variable domain, remainder taken from reference TRBV11-1 and TRBJ2-2, is EAEVAQSPRYKITEKSQAVAFWCDPISGHATLYWYRQILGQGPELLVQFQDESVVDDSQLPKDRFSAERLKGVDSTLKIQPAELGDSAMYLCASSPGTGDTGELFFGEGSRLTVL.

The genes are TRBV28 and TRBJ2-1, with 9 bases that match TRBD2. V lost 10 bases to trimming and J lost 5 bases; unmatched junction nucleotides: 6. The CDR3 is 13 residues long. The germline V gene encodes CDR1 MDHEN and CDR2 SYDVKM. The CDR3 protein is CATAGGPNNEQFF. CDR3 nucleotides: TGTGCCACCGCGGGGGGGCCAAACAATGAGCAGTTCTTC. Based on the CDR3 plus reference TRBV28 and TRBJ2-1, the full variable domain is DVKVTQSSRYLVKRTGEKVFLECVQDMDHENMFWYRQDPGLGLRLIYFSYDVKMKEKGDIPEGYSVSREKKERFSLILESASTNQTSMYLCATAGGPNNEQFFGPGTRLTVL.

The chain has TRBV9 and TRBJ1-2; D remains ambiguous. This CDR3 is 12 amino acids long. Deletions cut 0 bases from V and 4 bases from J, with 4 bases between. Germline loops: CDR1 SGDLS, CDR2 YYNGEE. The CDR3 loop reads CASSVGVYGYTF. CDR3 DNA: TGTGCCAGCAGCGTAGGGGTCTATGGCTACACCTTC.

The rearrangement links TRBV4-1 to TRBJ1-5, with 12 bases identical to TRBD1. There are 16 residues in the CDR3. V shed 3 bases, J shed 3 bases, and the junction held 3 bases outside the gene matches. Germline values: CDR1 MGHRA, CDR2 YSYEKL. The CDR3 DNA is TGCGCCAGCAGCCAGGGGACAGGGGGCGCCAATCAGCCCCAGCATTTT. This encodes CASSQGTGGANQPQHF.

The chain is built from TRBV18 and TRBJ2-2; D is undetermined. Germline-derived CDR1 and CDR2 are KGHSH and LQKENI. V was clipped by 2 bases and J by 7 bases, with 8 bases between them. The CDR3 runs to 13 residues. The CDR3 loop reads CASSPGLDGELFF. CDR3 sequence (DNA): TGTGCCAGCTCACCAGGGTTGGACGGGGAGCTGTTTTTT. Drawing the rest from reference TRBV18 and TRBJ2-2, the complete variable domain is NAGVMQNPRHLVRRRGQEARLRCSPMKGHSHVYWYRQLPEEGLKFMVYLQKENIIDESGMPKERFSAEFPKEGPSILRIQQVVRGDSAAYFCASSPGLDGELFFGEGSRLTVL.

The sample holds a few counts of this clone. This chain links TRBV7-2 with TRBJ2-2; the D gene is possibly TRBD2 (5 bases). The CDR3 is 14 amino acids. Germline-derived CDR1 and CDR2 are SGHTA and FQGNSA. V lost 8 bases and J lost 4, with 14 bases in between. The CDR3 loop reads CASGDPAGTGELFF. As DNA, the CDR3 is TGTGCCAGCGGCGACCCTGCGGGCACCGGGGAGCTGTTTTTT.

The CDR3, as DNA: TGTGCCAGCAGCATAGACAGGAACACTGAAGCTTTCTTT. Its translation: CASSIDRNTEAFF. The J gene is TRBJ1-1, the V gene TRBV5-4, with a tentative D call TRBD1 (5 bases). From germline, CDR1 is SGHNT and CDR2 YYREEE (reference sequence). Trimming removed 4 bases at V and 1 base at J, with 8 bases between. This CDR3 has 13 amino acids.

The V call is TRBV7-2, the J call TRBJ2-5; TRBD2 matches 9 bases. The tail of the sequence fits TRBJ2-7 better, so the J call may be wrong. The CDR3 covers 18 residues. Looked up from germline, CDR1 is SGHTA and CDR2 is FQGNSA. CDR3 coding DNA: TGTGCCAGCAGCTTAGGGCTAGCGGGAACAGACGTCTCCTACGAGCAGTACTTC. Its protein product is CASSLGLAGTDVSYEQYF.

DNA for the CDR3: TGCGCCAGCAGCTTTCGGACAGGCAGGGGCACTGAAGCTTTCTTT. This encodes CASSFRTGRGTEAFF. The V call is TRBV4-1, the J call TRBJ1-1; 7 nucleotides agree with TRBD1. CDR1 and CDR2 (germline): MGHRA, YSYEKL. Losses at the gene ends were 5 bases for V and 4 bases for J; bases not matched to a gene: 10. The CDR3 totals 15 residues.